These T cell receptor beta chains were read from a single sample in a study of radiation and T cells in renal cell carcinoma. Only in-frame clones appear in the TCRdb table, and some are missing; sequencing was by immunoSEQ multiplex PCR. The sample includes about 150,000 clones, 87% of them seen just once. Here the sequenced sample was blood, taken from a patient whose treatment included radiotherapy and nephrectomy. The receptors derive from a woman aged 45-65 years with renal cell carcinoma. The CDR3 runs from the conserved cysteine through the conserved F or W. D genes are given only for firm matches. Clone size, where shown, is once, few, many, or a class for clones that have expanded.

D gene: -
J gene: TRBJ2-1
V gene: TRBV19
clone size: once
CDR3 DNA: TGTGCCAGTAGCCCCCAACAGGGCCCCTACAATGAGCAGTTCTTC
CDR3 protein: CASSPQQGPYNEQFF

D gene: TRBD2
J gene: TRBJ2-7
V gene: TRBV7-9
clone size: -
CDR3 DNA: TGTGCCAGCAGCCTCCCGGGGAGGGTCCGGGGCGAGCAGTACTTC
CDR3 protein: CASSLPGRVRGEQYF

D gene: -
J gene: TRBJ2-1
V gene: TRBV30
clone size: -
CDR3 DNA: TGTGCCTGCGGGCGTCATGAGCAGTTCTTC
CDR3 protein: CACGRHEQFF

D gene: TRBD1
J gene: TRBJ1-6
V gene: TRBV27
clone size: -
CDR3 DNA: TGTGCCACCCGCGGAGGGACAGTCGTCTCCTATAATTCACCCCTCCACTTT
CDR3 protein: CATRGGTVVSYNSPLHF

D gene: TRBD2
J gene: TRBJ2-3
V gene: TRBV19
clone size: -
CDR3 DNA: TGTGCCAGTAGTATAATCGCGGGGGGGCCGGAGGGTACGCAGTATTTT
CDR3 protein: CASSIIAGGPEGTQYF

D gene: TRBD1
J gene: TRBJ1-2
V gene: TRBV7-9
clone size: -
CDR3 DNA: TGTGCCAGCAGCTATGGGGACAGGGGGAACTATGGCTACACCTTC
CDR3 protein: CASSYGDRGNYGYTF

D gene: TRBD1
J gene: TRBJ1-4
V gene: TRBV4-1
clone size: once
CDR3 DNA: TGCGCCAGCAGCCAAGATCGGAACAGGGGGATTGCAACTAATGAAAAACTGTTTTTT
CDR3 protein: CASSQDRNRGIATNEKLFF

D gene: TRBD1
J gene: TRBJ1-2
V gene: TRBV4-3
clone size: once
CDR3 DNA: TGCGCCAGCAGCCGTGGGACAGGGATGACCTATGGCTACACCTTC
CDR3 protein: CASSRGTGMTYGYTF

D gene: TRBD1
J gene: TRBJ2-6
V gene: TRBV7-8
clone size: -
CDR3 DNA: TGTGCCAGCAGTCACACAGGGGTCGGGGCCAACGTCCTGACTTTC
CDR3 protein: CASSHTGVGANVLTF

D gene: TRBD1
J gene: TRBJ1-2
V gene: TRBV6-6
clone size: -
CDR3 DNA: TGTGCCAGCAGTTCCTGGGTTGTTACAGGGGACTATGGCTACACCTTC
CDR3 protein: CASSSWVVTGDYGYTF

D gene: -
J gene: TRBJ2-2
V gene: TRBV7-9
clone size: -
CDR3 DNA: TGTGCCAGCAGCTTTCTAGCGTCTAACACCGGGGAGCTGTTTTTT
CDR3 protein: CASSFLASNTGELFF

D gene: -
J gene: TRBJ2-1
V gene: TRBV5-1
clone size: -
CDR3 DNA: TGCGCCAGCAGCTCCCTCGGGGGGCCCTCCTACAATGAGCAGTTCTTC
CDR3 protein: CASSSLGGPSYNEQFF

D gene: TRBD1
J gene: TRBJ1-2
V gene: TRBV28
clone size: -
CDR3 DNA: TGTGCCAGCAGTTTCACAGGGGGCGGGGAAAACTATGGCTACACCTTC
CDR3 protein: CASSFTGGGENYGYTF

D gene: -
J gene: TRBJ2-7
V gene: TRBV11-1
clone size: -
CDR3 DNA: TGTGCCAGCAGCTTAAGGGACCCCGGGGATGAGCAGTACTTC
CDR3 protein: CASSLRDPGDEQYF

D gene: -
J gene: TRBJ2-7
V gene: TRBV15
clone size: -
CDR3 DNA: TGTGCCACCAGCAGAGATGACCTAACCCCCTACGAGCAGTACTTC
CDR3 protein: CATSRDDLTPYEQYF

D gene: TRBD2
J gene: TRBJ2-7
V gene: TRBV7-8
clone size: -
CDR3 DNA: TGTGCCAGCAGCAACCCCCGTGCGGGGGGGCTGTACGAGCAGTACTTC
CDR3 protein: CASSNPRAGGLYEQYF

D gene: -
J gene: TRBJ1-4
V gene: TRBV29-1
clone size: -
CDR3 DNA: TGCAGCGTTTCATACGCAACTAATGAAAAACTGTTTTTT
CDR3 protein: CSVSYATNEKLFF

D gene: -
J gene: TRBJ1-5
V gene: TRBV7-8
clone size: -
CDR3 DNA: TGTGCCAGCAGCCCCCGACAGGTCCTCAATCAGCCCCAGCATTTT
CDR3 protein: CASSPRQVLNQPQHF

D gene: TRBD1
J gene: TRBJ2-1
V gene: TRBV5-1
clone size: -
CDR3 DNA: TGCGCCAGTCAGGGGGCTTACAATGAGCAGTTCTTC
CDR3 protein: CASQGAYNEQFF

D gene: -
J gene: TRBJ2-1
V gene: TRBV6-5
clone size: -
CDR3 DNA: TGTGCCAGCAGAACAGGGTCGGTTGATGAGCAGTTCTTC
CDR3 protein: CASRTGSVDEQFF

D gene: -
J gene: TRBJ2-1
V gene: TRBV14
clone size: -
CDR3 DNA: TGTGCCAGCAGCCACGTCGGGGATGAGCAGTTCTTC
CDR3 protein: CASSHVGDEQFF

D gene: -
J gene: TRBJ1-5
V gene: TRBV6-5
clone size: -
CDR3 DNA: TGTGCCAGCAGTTACCGAAGCGATCAGCCCCAGCATTTT
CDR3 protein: CASSYRSDQPQHF

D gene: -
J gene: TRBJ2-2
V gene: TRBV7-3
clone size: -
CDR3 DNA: TGTGCCAGCAGCTTTAACAGGGACACCGGGGAGCTGTTTTTT
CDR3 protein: CASSFNRDTGELFF

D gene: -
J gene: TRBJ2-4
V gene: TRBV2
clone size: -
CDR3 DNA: TGTGCCAGCAGTGAATGGGTCGGACCAAACATTCAGTACTTC
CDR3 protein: CASSEWVGPNIQYF

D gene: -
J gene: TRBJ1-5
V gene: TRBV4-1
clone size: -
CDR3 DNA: TGCGCCAGCAGCCAAGCGGGTCTTACCAATCAGCCCCAGCATTTT
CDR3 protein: CASSQAGLTNQPQHF

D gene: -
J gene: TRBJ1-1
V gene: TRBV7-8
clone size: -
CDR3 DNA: TGTGCCAGCAGCCCAACTATACAGGGATCTTTTTGGGCTTTCTTT
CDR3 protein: CASSPTIQGSFWAFF

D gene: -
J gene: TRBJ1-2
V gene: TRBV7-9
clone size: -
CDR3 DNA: TGTGCCAGCAGCTTAGTAGGAGCCATTTCTCCCTATGGCTACACCTTC
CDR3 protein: CASSLVGAISPYGYTF

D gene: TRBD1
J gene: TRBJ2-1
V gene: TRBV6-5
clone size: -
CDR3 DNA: TGTGCCAGCGCCCGGGACAGTATTTACAATGAGCAGTTCTTC
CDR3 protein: CASARDSIYNEQFF

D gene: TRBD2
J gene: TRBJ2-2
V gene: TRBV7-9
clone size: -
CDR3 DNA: TGTGCCAGCACCCTTAGCGGGGGGGCCGGTGGCGGGGAGCTGTTTTTT
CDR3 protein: CASTLSGGAGGGELFF

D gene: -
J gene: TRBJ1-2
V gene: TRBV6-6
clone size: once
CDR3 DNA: TGTGCCAGCCAGGACCTCTTACTTGGCTACACCTTC
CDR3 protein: CASQDLLLGYTF

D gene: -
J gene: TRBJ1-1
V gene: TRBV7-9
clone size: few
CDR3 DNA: TGTGCCAGCAGCTTTTTGGAGACCGCTAACACTGAAGCTTTCTTT
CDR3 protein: CASSFLETANTEAFF

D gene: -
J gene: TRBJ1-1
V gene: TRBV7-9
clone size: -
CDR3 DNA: TGTGCCAGCAGCTTAGGGGATGAAGCTTTCTTT
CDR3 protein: CASSLGDEAFF

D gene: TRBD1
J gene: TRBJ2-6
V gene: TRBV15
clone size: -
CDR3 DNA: TGTGCCACCAGCAGAGGAGAGCTGGGACAGGAGGCGGCCTCTGGGGCCAACGTCCTGACTTTC
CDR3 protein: CATSRGELGQEAASGANVLTF

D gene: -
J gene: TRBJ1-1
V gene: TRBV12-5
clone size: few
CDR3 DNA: TGTGCTAGTGGTTTGGGGAACACTGAAGCTTTCTTT
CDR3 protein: CASGLGNTEAFF

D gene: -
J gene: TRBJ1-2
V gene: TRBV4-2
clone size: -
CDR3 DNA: TGTGCCAGCAGCCAACAGTCCCCTGCCGGCGGTGGCTACACCTTC
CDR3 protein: CASSQQSPAGGGYTF

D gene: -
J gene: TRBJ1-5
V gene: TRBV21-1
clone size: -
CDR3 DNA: TGTGCCAGCAGCAGGATCGGACAGGGGTTTAATTATAGCAATCAGCCCCAGCATTTT
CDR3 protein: CASSRIGQGFNYSNQPQHF

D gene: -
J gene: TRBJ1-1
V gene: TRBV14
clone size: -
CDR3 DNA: TGTGCCAGCAGCCAATGGGTTGGGAACACTGAAGCTTTCTTT
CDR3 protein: CASSQWVGNTEAFF

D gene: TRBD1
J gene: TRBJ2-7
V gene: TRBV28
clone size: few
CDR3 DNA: TGTGCCAGCAGGAGGGACAGGGCCCTTGAGCAGTACTTC
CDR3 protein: CASRRDRALEQYF

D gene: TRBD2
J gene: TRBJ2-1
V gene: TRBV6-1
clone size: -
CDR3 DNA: TGTGCCAGCAGTGGGGGACTAGCGGGGGTATACAATGAGCAGTTCTTC
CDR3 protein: CASSGGLAGVYNEQFF

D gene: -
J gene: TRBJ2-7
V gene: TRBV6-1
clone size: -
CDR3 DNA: TGTGCCAGCAGATTTGGGCCATCCTACGAGCAGTACTTC
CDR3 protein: CASRFGPSYEQYF

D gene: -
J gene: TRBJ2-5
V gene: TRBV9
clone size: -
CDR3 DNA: TGTGCCAGCAGCGTCGGGGCCGGAGAGACCCAGTACTTC
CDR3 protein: CASSVGAGETQYF

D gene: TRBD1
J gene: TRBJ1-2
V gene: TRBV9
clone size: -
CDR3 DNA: TGTGCCAGCAGCGTAGCTCTGGACAGGGGTTCCTATGGCTACACCTTC
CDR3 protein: CASSVALDRGSYGYTF

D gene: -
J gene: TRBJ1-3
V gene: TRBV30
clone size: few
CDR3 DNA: TGTGCCTGGACTGGCTCTGGAAACACCATATATTTT
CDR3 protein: CAWTGSGNTIYF

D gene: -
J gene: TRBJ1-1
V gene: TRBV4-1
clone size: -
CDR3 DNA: TGCGCCAGCAGCCAAGAGGGGTGGGTGAACACTGAAGCTTTCTTT
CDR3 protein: CASSQEGWVNTEAFF

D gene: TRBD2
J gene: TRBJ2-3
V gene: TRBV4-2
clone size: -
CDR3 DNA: TGTGCCAGCAGCCAAGGGCTAGCGGGCCCTAGTATCACAGATACGCAGTATTTT
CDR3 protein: CASSQGLAGPSITDTQYF

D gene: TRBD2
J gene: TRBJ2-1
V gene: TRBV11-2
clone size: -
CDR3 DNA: TGTGCCAGCAGCTTAGATCCCATTAGCGGGGGGATAAATGAGCAGTTCTTC
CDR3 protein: CASSLDPISGGINEQFF

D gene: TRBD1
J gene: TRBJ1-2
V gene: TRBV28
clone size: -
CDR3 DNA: TGTGCCAGCAATAAGGACAGGGGCAACTATGGCTACACCTTC
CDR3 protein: CASNKDRGNYGYTF

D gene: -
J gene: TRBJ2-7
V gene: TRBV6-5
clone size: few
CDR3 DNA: TGTGCCAGCAGTTACCAGGGTAACTACGAGCAGTACTTC
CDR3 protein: CASSYQGNYEQYF

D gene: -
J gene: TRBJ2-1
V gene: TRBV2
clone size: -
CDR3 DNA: TGTGCCAGCAGTGAAGGGCCCCGCTCCTACAATGAGCAGTTCTTC
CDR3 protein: CASSEGPRSYNEQFF

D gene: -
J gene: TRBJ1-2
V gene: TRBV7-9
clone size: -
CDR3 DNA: TGTGCCAGCAGCTTGTTCTTCGGTGGCTACACCTTC
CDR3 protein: CASSLFFGGYTF

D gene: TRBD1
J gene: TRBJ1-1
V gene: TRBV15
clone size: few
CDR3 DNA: TGTGCCACCAGCAGAGGAACGACAGGGGTGAACACTGAAGCTTTCTTT
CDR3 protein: CATSRGTTGVNTEAFF